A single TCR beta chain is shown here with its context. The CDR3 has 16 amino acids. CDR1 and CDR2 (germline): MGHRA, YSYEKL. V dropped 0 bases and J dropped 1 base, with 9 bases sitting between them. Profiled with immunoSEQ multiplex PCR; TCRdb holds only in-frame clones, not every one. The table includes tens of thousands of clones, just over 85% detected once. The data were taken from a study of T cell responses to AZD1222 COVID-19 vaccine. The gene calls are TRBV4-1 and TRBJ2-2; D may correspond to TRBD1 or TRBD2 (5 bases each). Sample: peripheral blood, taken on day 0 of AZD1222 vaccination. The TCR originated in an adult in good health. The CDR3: CASSQDPGRNTGELFF. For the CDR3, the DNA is TGCGCCAGCAGCCAAGATCCAGGGAGGAACACCGGGGAGCTGTTTTTT.